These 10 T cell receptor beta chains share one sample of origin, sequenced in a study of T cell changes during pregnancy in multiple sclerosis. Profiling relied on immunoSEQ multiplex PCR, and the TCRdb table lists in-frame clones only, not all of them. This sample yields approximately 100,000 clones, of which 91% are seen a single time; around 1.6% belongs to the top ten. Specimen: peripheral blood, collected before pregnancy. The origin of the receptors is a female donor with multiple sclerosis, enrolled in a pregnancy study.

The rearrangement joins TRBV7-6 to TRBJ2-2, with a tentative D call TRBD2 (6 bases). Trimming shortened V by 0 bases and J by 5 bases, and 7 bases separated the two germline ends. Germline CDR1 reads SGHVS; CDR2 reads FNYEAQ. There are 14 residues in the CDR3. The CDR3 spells CASSLAGGTGELFF. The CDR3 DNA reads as TGTGCCAGCAGCTTAGCGGGGGGTACCGGGGAGCTGTTTTTT. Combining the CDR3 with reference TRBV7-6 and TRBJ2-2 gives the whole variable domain GAGVSQSPRYKVTKRGQDVALRCDPISGHVSLYWYRQALGQGPEFLTYFNYEAQQDKSGLPNDRFSAERPEGSISTLTIQRTEQRDSAMYRCASSLAGGTGELFFGEGSRLTVL.

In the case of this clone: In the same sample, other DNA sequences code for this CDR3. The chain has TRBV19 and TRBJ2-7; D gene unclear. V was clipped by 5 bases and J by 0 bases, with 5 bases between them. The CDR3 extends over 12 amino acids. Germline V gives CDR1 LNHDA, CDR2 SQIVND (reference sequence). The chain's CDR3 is CASSGGSYEQYF. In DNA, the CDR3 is TGTGCCAGTAGTGGCGGCTCCTACGAGCAGTACTTC.

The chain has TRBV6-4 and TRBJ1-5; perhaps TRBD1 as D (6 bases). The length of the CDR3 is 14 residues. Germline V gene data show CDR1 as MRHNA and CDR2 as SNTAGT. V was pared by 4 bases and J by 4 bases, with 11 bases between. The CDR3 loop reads CASSAVDRNQPQHF. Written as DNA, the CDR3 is TGTGCCAGCAGTGCCGTGGACAGAAATCAGCCCCAGCATTTT.

The CDR3 bases are TGTGCCAGCAGACCGACAGGGGGTGGCTATGGCTACACCTTC. This translates into CASRPTGGGYGYTF. V and J are TRBV27 and TRBJ1-2; 9 bases agree with TRBD1. Germline V gene sequence: CDR1 MNHEY, CDR2 SMNVEV (reference sequence). The CDR3 spans 14 residues. The trim removed 6 bases at V and 4 bases at J, leaving 6 bases unmatched.

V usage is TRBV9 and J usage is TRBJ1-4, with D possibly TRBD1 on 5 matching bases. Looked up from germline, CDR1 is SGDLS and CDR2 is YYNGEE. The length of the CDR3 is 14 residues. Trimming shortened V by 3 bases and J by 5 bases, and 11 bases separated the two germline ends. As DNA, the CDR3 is TGTGCCAGCAGCGCCCTCGGGGGGAATGAAAAACTGTTTTTT. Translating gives CASSALGGNEKLFF.

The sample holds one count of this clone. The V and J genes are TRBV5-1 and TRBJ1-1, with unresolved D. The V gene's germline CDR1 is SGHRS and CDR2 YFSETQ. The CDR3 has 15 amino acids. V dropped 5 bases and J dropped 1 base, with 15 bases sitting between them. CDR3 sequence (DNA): TGCGCCAGCAGTTTAAACAGCAACCCGAACACTGAAGCTTTCTTT. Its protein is CASSLNSNPNTEAFF.

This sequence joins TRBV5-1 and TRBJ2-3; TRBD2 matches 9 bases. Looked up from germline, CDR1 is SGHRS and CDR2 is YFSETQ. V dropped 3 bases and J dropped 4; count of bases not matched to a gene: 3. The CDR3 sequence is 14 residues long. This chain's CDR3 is CASSSAGGSDTQYF. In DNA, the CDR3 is TGCGCCAGCAGCTCAGCGGGAGGCTCAGATACGCAGTATTTT. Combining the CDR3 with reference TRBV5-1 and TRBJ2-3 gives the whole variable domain KAGVTQTPRYLIKTRGQQVTLSCSPISGHRSVSWYQQTPGQGLQFLFEYFSETQRNKGNFPGRFSGRQFSNSRSEMNVSTLELGDSALYLCASSSAGGSDTQYFGPGTRLTVL.

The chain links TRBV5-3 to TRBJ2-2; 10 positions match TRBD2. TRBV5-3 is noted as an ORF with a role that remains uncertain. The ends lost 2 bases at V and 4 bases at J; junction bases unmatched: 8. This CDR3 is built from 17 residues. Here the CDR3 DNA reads TGTGCCAGAAGCTTTAGAGGTAGCGGGAGGATCACCGGGGAGCTGTTTTTT. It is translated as CARSFRGSGRITGELFF.

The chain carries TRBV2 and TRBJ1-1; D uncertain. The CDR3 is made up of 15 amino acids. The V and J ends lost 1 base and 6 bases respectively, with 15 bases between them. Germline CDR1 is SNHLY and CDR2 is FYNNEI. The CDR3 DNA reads TGTGCCAGCAGTGAAGGTGGCGGGAGCAGCCCTGAAGCTTTCTTT. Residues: CASSEGGGSSPEAFF.

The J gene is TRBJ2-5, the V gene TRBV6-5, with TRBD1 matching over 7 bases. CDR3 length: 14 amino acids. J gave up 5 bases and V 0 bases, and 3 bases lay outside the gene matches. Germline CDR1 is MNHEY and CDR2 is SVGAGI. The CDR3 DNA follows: TGTGCCAGCAGTTACTCGGGACAGTGGGAGACCCAGTACTTC. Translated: CASSYSGQWETQYF.